This T cell receptor beta chain was captured in a study of blood T cell repertoires in COVID-19. Germline V lookup: CDR1 SGHTA, CDR2 FQGTGA. Trimming removed 4 bases at V and 2 bases at J, with 10 bases between. CDR3 length: 14 residues. Methods used by the authors: Using reference gene primer amplification, nucleated cell counts were estimated. Some clones are missing from TCRdb's copy, which holds only in-frame ones; the method was immunoSEQ multiplex PCR. V, J and clone size are those of that table, while D and trimming were read from the DNA. The sample has about 120,000 clones; roughly nine tenths are singletons.

Sequencing input: peripheral blood. The chain combines TRBV7-3 with TRBJ2-3, with D unresolved. The receptor was isolated from a human donor in a cohort sampled during active COVID-19. CDR3 DNA sequence: TGTGCCAGCAGCTCCAACATACACACAGATACGCAGTATTTT. It translates to CASSSNIHTDTQYF.